The clone carrying this T cell receptor (beta chain) was seen a few times. The target antigen is unknown. Germline CDR1 and CDR2: LNHDA and SQIVND (reference sequence). CDR3 length equals 13 residues. V was shortened by 3 bases and J by 10 bases, with 15 bases between the two germline ends. The data stem from a study of T cells in localized non-small cell lung cancer. Regarding the study as a whole: Appearing in adjacent lung were a median about 50 of the top 100 tumor clones. Owing to sequencing of a solitary tumor region, heterogeneity cannot be discounted. Elevated blood T cell density was associated with longer overall survival. The study found T cell clonality highest in uninvolved adjacent lung, above tumor.

Libraries were prepared by immunoSEQ multiplex PCR; TCRdb keeps only in-frame clonotypes and omits some of them. The repertoire has 40,000 to 65,000 clones, approximately 80% of them found once; the top ten carry approximately 17%. The source is a man between 40 and 70 years old with stage III lung adenocarcinoma. Source: peripheral blood mononuclear cells, taken before any cancer treatment. The chain joins TRBV19 to TRBJ1-1; D is perhaps TRBD1 (5 bases). As DNA, the CDR3 is TGTGCCAGTAGTATGGAGACCCTCGGGGGAGCTTTCTTT. Protein product: CASSMETLGGAFF. Variable domain in full (rest from reference TRBV19 and TRBJ1-1): DGGITQSPKYLFRKEGQNVTLSCEQNLNHDAMYWYRQDPGQGLRLIYYSQIVNDFQKGDIAEGYSVSREKKESFPLTVTSAQKNPTAFYLCASSMETLGGAFFGQGTRLTVV.